These 15 T cell receptor beta chains came from one sample sequenced in a study of blood T cell repertoires in COVID-19. Profiling relied on immunoSEQ multiplex PCR, and the TCRdb table lists in-frame clones only, not all of them. The table lists a few hundred thousand clones, around 89% of them singletons. The sequenced material came from PBMCs or T cells enriched from blood (not recorded which). These receptors were taken from a woman under 30 who had recovered from COVID-19.

The chain carries TRBV9 and TRBJ1-6; maybe TRBD1 (6 bases). Trimming cost V 3 bases and J 6 bases, with 13 bases left between them. This CDR3 has 15 amino acids. Germline-derived CDR1 and CDR2 are SGDLS and YYNGEE. As DNA, the CDR3 is TGTGCCAGCAGCGAAATGTTGGGGGCTAATTCACCCCTCCACTTT. Its protein product is CASSEMLGANSPLHF. Supplemented by reference TRBV9 and TRBJ1-6, the full variable domain reads DSGVTQTPKHLITATGQRVTLRCSPRSGDLSVYWYQQSLDQGLQFLIQYYNGEERAKGNILERFSAQQFPDLHSELNLSSLELGDSALYFCASSEMLGANSPLHFGNGTRLTVT.

Here the CDR3 reads CASSPGWVWNSPLHF. The DNA of the CDR3 is TGTGCCAGCAGCCCAGGGTGGGTCTGGAATTCACCCCTCCACTTT. The chain recombines TRBV7-9 with TRBJ1-6; TRBD1 is a possible D gene (5 bases). With 5 bases removed from V and 7 bases from J, the gap between germline ends came to 15 bases. Germline lookup yields CDR1 SEHNR and CDR2 FQNEAQ (reference sequence). CDR3 length: 15 amino acids.

This clone has ten or more counts. The chain employs TRBV27 and TRBJ2-7, with 11 nucleotides matching TRBD2. The CDR3 loop spans 15 amino acids. Germline CDR1 and CDR2: MNHEY and SMNVEV (reference sequence). With 3 bases clipped from V and 4 bases from J, the junction kept 5 bases outside the gene matches. CDR3 sequence reads: CASSFSGGAKYEQYF. The CDR3 bases are TGTGCCAGCAGTTTTAGCGGGGGGGCCAAGTACGAGCAGTACTTC.

The chain has TRBV28 and TRBJ1-1; the match to TRBD1 covers 7 bases. Germline trimming cut 6 bases from V and 4 bases from J; bases unmatched to any gene: 5. Germline V lookup: CDR1 MDHEN, CDR2 SYDVKM. The length of the CDR3 is 13 residues. The CDR3 sequence: CASSPDRVTEAFF. CDR3 in DNA: TGTGCCAGCAGCCCAGACAGGGTCACTGAAGCTTTCTTT.

This clone has a handful of counts. This CDR3 is also generated by other DNA sequences in the sample. J is TRBJ1-2 and V is TRBV28; 8 bases line up with TRBD1. Losses at the gene ends were 6 bases for V and 1 base for J; bases not matched to a gene: 4. CDR3 length equals 14 residues. CDR1 and CDR2 from the germline V gene are MDHEN and SYDVKM. The CDR3 nucleotides read TGTGCCAGCAGAACAGGGGGGGTTAACTATGGCTACACCTTC. Translation: CASRTGGVNYGYTF.

The chain links TRBV5-1 to TRBJ2-7; a possible D gene is TRBD1 (5 bases). The V end lost 7 bases, the J end lost 3 bases, and 14 bases lay between the germline ends. CDR1 SGHRS and CDR2 YFSETQ come from the germline V gene. The CDR3 length is 13 residues. The DNA of the CDR3 is TGCGCCAGCGGAGAGACAGCGCTCTACGAGCAGTACTTC. This sequence encodes CASGETALYEQYF.

V is TRBV4-1 and J is TRBJ1-4, with 9 nucleotides matching TRBD1. The CDR3 runs to 15 residues. Unmatched junction bases numbered 6, after V lost 2 bases and J lost 8 bases. Germline V gene lookup returns CDR1 MGHRA and CDR2 YSYEKL. This chain's CDR3 is CASSQTGTGREKLFF. The CDR3, as DNA: TGCGCCAGCAGCCAAACCGGGACAGGGCGGGAAAAACTGTTTTTT.

The J gene is TRBJ1-2, the V gene TRBV7-2; 8 bases match TRBD1. Germline V gene sequence: CDR1 SGHTA, CDR2 FQGNSA. The trim removed 8 bases at V and 2 bases at J, leaving 7 bases unmatched. This CDR3 is 14 amino acids long. This chain's CDR3 is CASRRDRRNYGYTF. Written as DNA, the CDR3 is TGTGCCAGCCGGCGGGACAGGAGAAACTATGGCTACACCTTC.

This chain connects TRBV5-1 to TRBJ2-5, with D perhaps TRBD2 (6 bases). Trimming shortened V by 0 bases and J by 7 bases, and 10 bases separated the two germline ends. CDR1 is SGHRS, CDR2 YFSETQ, per germline. This CDR3 is 13 amino acids long. This CDR3 reads CASSLAYGGTQYF. Here the CDR3 DNA reads TGCGCCAGCAGCTTGGCCTACGGGGGGACCCAGTACTTC.

The chain carries TRBV11-3 and TRBJ2-3; the match to TRBD1 covers 7 bases. V lost 4 bases, J lost 0 bases, and 4 bases stayed unmatched. In germline, CDR1 is SGHNT, CDR2 YENEEA. The CDR3 extends over 15 amino acids. CDR3 protein: CASSSGTVSTDTQYF. As DNA, the CDR3 is TGTGCCAGCAGCTCCGGGACAGTTAGCACAGATACGCAGTATTTT.

This sequence joins TRBV11-2 and TRBJ1-1; D is perhaps TRBD1 (6 bases). The CDR3 is 13 amino acids. V was clipped by 0 bases and J by 6 bases, with 8 bases between them. Germline V CDR1 and CDR2: SGHAT, FQNNGV. The chain's CDR3 is CASSLDRTAEAFF. CDR3 bases: TGTGCCAGCAGCTTAGATCGGACAGCTGAAGCTTTCTTT. The full variable domain, with the rest looked up from reference TRBV11-2 and TRBJ1-1, is EAGVAQSPRYKIIEKRQSVAFWCNPISGHATLYWYQQILGQGPKLLIQFQNNGVVDDSQLPKDRFSAERLKGVDSTLKIQPAKLEDSAVYLCASSLDRTAEAFFGQGTRLTVV.

The CDR3 bases are TGTGCCAGCAGCTTGGTGGGACAGGGACCCTACGAGCAGTACTTC. Its protein product is CASSLVGQGPYEQYF. This chain uses TRBV5-5 with TRBJ2-7; 9 positions agree with TRBD1. V lost 0 bases, J lost 2 bases, and 3 bases stayed unmatched. Germline V gene sequence: CDR1 SGHKS, CDR2 YYEKEE (reference sequence). The CDR3 contains 15 residues.

V and J are TRBV29-1 and TRBJ1-1; perhaps TRBD1 as D (5 bases). CDR3 length: 13 amino acids. Looked up from germline, CDR1 is SQVTM and CDR2 is ANQGSEA. Trimming stripped 7 bases from V and 4 bases from J, with 16 bases between. The CDR3 DNA is TGCAGCGCTATCTCGGGGGGAGGCACTGAAGCTTTCTTT. Its translation is CSAISGGGTEAFF.

This chain connects TRBV10-1 to TRBJ2-7; 8 bases map to TRBD2. The CDR3 length is 12 residues. V shed 9 bases and J 1 base; nucleotides not matched to a gene: 2. Germline loops: CDR1 WNHNN, CDR2 SYGVQD (reference sequence). CDR3 amino acids: CASSSGSYEQYF. CDR3 sequence (DNA): TGCGCCAGTTCTAGCGGGTCCTACGAGCAGTACTTC.

V and J are TRBV5-5 and TRBJ1-1; 8 bases are shared with TRBD1. Per the germline V gene, CDR1 is SGHKS and CDR2 is YYEKEE (reference sequence). With V trimmed by 1 base and J by 0 bases, 2 bases remained unmatched. The CDR3 is made up of 15 amino acids. The DNA of the CDR3 is TGTGCCAGCAGCTTGTTGGGACAGGTGAACACTGAAGCTTTCTTT. Translated, it gives CASSLLGQVNTEAFF. Based on the CDR3 plus reference TRBV5-5 and TRBJ1-1, the full variable domain is DAGVTQSPTHLIKTRGQQVTLRCSPISGHKSVSWYQQVLGQGPQFIFQYYEKEERGRGNFPDRFSARQFPNYSSELNVNALLLGDSALYLCASSLLGQVNTEAFFGQGTRLTVV.